The entry below describes one TCR beta chain. Read coverage stops 3 residues before the CDR3 terminus; the germline J gene supplies the remainder. This sample was taken from a study of T cells in women clearing cervical HPV infection. The assay was immunoSEQ multiplex PCR, and TCRdb's table has in-frame clones only and misses some. This sample carries 39,000 or so clones, with 6.4% going to the ten biggest clones. J was trimmed by 4 bases and V by 3 bases; bases with no gene match: 6. Per germline, CDR1 MNHNS and CDR2 SASEGT. The CDR3 loop spans 16 amino acids. The sequence was collected from a woman aged 18-70 years with a cervical HPV16 infection that either progressed to CIN3+ or cleared (not recorded which). The rearrangement links TRBV6-1 to TRBJ1-4; 9 bases fit TRBD1. The sample consisted of blood buffy coat. The part of the CDR3 DNA that was read is TGTGCCAGCAGTGAGGGGGACAGGGTGATTAATGAAAAA. It translates to CASSEGDRVINEK. The whole CDR3 protein reads CASSEGDRVINEKLFF.